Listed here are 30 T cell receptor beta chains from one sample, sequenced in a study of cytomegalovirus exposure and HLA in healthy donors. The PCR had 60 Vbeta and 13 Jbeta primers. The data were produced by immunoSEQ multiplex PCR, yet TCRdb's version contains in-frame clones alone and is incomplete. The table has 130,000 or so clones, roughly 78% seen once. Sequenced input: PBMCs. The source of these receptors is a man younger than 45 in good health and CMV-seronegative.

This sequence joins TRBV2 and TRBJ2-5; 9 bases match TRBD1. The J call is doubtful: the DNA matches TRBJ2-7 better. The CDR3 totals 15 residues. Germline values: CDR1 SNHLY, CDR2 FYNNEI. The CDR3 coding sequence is TGTGCCAGCAGTGAACCGGGACAGGGAGGCTACGAGCAGTACTTC. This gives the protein CASSEPGQGGYEQYF.

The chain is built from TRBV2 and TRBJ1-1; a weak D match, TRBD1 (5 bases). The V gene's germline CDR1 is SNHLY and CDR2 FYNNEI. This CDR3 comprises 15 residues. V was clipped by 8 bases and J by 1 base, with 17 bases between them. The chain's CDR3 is CASLDSPGGNTEAFF. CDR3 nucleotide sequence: TGTGCCAGCTTAGACAGCCCGGGAGGGAACACTGAAGCTTTCTTT.

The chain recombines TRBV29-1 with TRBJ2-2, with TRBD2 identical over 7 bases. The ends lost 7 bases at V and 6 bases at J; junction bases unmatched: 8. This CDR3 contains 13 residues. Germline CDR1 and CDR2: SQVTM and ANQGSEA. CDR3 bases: TGCAGCGGTGCGGGAGTAGTCGCCGGGGAGCTGTTTTTT. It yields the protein CSGAGVVAGELFF.

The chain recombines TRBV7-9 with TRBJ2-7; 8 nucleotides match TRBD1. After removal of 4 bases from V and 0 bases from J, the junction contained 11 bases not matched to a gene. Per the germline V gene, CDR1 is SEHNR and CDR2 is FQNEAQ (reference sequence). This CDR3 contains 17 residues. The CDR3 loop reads CASSSSGTGGPSYEQYF. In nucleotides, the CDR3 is TGTGCCAGCAGCTCGTCCGGGACAGGCGGTCCCTCCTACGAGCAGTACTTC. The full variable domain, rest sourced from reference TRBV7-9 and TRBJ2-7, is DTGVSQNPRHKITKRGQNVTFRCDPISEHNRLYWYRQTLGQGPEFLTYFQNEAQLEKSRLLSDRFSAERPKGSFSTLEIQRTEQGDSAMYLCASSSSGTGGPSYEQYFGPGTRLTVT.

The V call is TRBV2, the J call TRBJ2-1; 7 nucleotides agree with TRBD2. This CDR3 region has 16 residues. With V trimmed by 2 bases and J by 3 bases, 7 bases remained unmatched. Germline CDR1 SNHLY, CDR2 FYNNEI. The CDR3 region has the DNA TGTGCCAGCAGTGAAATGCGGGGGATCATCTACAATGAGCAGTTCTTC. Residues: CASSEMRGIIYNEQFF.

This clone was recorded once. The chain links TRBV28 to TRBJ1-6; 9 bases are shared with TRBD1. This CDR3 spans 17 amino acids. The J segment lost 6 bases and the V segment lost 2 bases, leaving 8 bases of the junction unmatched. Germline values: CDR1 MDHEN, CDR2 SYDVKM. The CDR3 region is CASSLGDRGDLNSPLHF. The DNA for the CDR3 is TGTGCCAGCAGTTTAGGAGACAGGGGGGACCTTAATTCACCCCTCCACTTT.

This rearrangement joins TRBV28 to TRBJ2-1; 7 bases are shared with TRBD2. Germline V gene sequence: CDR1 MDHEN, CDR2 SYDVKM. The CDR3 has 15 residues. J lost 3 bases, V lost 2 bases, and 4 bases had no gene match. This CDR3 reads CASSLLRGSYNEQFF. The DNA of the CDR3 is TGTGCCAGCAGTTTACTGCGCGGGAGCTACAATGAGCAGTTCTTC. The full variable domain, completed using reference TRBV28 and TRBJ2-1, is DVKVTQSSRYLVKRTGEKVFLECVQDMDHENMFWYRQDPGLGLRLIYFSYDVKMKEKGDIPEGYSVSREKKERFSLILESASTNQTSMYLCASSLLRGSYNEQFFGPGTRLTVL.

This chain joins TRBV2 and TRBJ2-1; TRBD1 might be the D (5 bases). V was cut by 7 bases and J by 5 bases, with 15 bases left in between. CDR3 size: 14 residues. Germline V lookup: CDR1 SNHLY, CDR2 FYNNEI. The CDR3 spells CASKGDSLDNEQFF. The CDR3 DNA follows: TGTGCCAGCAAGGGCGACAGCCTTGACAATGAGCAGTTCTTC.

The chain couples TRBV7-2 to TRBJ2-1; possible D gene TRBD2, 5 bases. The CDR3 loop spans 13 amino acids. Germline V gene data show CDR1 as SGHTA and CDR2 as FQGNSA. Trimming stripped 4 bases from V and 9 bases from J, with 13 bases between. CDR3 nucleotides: TGTGCCAGCAGCTCGACCGGCGGAGGTGAGCAGTTCTTC. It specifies CASSSTGGGEQFF. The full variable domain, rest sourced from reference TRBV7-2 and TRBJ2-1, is GAGVSQSPSNKVTEKGKDVELRCDPISGHTALYWYRQSLGQGLEFLIYFQGNSAPDKSGLPSDRFSAERTGGSVSTLTIQRTQQEDSAVYLCASSSTGGGEQFFGPGTRLTVL.

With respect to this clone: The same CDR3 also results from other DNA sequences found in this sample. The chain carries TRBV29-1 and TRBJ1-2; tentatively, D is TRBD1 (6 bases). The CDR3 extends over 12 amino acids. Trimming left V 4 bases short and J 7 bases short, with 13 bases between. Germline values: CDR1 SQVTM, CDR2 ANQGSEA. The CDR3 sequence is CSVVETGFGYTF. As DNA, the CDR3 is TGCAGCGTTGTTGAGACAGGCTTTGGCTACACCTTC. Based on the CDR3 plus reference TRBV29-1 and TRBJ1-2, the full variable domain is SAVISQKPSRDICQRGTSLTIQCQVDSQVTMMFWYRQQPGQSLTLIATANQGSEATYESGFVIDKFPISRPNLTFSTLTVSNMSPEDSSIYLCSVVETGFGYTFGSGTRLTVV.

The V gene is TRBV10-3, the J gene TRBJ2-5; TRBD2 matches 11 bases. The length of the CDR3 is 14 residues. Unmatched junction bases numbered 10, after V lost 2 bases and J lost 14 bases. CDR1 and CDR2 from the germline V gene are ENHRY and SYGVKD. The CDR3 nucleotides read TGTGCCATCAGTGAGACTAGCGGGGGCCATCCGGCCTACTTC. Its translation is CAISETSGGHPAYF.

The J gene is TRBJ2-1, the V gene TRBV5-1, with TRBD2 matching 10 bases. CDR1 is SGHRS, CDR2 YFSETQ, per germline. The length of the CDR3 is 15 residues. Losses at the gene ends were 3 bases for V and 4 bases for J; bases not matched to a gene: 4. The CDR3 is CASSSSGGSYNEQFF. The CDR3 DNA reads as TGCGCCAGCAGCTCTAGCGGGGGATCTTACAATGAGCAGTTCTTC.

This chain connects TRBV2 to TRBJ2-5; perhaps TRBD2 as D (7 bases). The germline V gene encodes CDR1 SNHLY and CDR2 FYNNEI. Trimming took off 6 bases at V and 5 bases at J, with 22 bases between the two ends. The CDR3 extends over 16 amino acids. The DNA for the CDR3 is TGTGCCAGCAGGGGGGCGGTGGCGGGAGTAAGTGAGACCCAGTACTTC. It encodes CASRGAVAGVSETQYF.

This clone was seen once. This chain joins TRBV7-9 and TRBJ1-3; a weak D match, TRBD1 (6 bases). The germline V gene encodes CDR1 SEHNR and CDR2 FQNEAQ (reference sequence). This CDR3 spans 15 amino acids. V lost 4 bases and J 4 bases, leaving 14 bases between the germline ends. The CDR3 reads CASSSARGSGNTIYF. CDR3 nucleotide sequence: TGTGCCAGCAGCTCGGCGAGGGGGTCCGGAAACACCATATATTTT.

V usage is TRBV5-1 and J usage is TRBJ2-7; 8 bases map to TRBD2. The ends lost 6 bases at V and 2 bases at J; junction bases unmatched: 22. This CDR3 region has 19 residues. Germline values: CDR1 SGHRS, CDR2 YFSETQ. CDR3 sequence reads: CASNSGATPHSGVPYEQYF. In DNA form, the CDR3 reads TGCGCCAGCAACTCCGGAGCTACACCACATAGCGGGGTACCCTACGAGCAGTACTTC.

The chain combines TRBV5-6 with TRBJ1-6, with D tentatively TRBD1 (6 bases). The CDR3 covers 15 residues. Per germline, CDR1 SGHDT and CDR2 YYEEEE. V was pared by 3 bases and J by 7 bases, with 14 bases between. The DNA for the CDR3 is TGTGCCAGCAGCTATAGAGGACAGCTCAATTCACCCCTCCACTTT. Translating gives CASSYRGQLNSPLHF.

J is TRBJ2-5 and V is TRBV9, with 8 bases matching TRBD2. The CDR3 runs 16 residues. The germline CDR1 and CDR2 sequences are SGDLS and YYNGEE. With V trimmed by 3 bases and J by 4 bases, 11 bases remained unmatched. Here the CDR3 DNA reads TGTGCCAGCAGCGAGGGATCCCGGGAGGGCCGAGAGACCCAGTACTTC. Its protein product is CASSEGSREGRETQYF. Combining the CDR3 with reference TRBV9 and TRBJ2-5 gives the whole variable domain DSGVTQTPKHLITATGQRVTLRCSPRSGDLSVYWYQQSLDQGLQFLIQYYNGEERAKGNILERFSAQQFPDLHSELNLSSLELGDSALYFCASSEGSREGRETQYFGPGTRLLVL.

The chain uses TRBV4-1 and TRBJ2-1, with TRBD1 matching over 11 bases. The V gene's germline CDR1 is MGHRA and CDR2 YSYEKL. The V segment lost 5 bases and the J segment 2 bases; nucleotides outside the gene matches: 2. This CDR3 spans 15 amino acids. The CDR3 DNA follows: TGCGCCAGCAGCTTGGGACAGGGGGCCTACAATGAGCAGTTCTTC. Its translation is CASSLGQGAYNEQFF.

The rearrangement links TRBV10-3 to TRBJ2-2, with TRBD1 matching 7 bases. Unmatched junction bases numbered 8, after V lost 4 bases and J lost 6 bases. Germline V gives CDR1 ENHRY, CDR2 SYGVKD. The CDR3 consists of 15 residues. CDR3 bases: TGTGCCATCAGTGGGGGTCAAGGGGGCGCCGGGGAGCTGTTTTTT. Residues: CAISGGQGGAGELFF.

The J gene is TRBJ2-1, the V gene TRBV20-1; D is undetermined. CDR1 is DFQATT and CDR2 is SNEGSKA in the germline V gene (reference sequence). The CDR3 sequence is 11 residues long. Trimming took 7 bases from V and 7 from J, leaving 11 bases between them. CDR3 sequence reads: CSDKPANEQFF. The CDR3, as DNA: TGCAGTGATAAGCCCGCAAATGAGCAGTTCTTC.

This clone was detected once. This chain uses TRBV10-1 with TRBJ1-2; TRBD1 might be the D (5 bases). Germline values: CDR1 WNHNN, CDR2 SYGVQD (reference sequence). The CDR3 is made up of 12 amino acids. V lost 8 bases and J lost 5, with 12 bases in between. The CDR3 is CASGTGTYGYTF. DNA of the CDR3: TGCGCCAGCGGGACCGGGACTTATGGCTACACCTTC.

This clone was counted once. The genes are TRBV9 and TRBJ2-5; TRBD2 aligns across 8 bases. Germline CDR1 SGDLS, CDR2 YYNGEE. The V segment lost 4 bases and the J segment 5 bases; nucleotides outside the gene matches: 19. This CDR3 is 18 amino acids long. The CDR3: CASSPPSDGTRVCETQYF. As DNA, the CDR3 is TGTGCCAGCAGCCCCCCCTCCGACGGGACTAGAGTCTGTGAGACCCAGTACTTC.

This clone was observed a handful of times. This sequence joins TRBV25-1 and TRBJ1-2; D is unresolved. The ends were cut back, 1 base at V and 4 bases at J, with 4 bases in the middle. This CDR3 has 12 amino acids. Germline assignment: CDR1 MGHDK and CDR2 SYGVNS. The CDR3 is CASSESSYGYTF. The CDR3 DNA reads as TGTGCCAGCAGTGAATCCAGCTATGGCTACACCTTC.

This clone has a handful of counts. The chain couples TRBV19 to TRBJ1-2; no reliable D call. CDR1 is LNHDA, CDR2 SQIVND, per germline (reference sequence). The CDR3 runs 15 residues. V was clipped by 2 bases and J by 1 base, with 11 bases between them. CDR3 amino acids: CASSITLRSNYGYTF. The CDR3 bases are TGTGCCAGTAGTATAACCCTAAGGAGTAACTATGGCTACACCTTC.

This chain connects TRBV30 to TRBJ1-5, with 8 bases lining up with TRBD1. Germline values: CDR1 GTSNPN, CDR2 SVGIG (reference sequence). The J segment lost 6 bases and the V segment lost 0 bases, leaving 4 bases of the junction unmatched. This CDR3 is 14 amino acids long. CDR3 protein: CAWSVQGGGQPQHF. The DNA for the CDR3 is TGTGCCTGGAGTGTACAGGGGGGTGGTCAGCCCCAGCATTTT. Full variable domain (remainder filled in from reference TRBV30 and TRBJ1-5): SQTIHQWPATLVQPVGSPLSLECTVEGTSNPNLYWYRQAAGRGLQLLFYSVGIGQISSEVPQNLSASRPQDRQFILSSKKLLLSDSGFYLCAWSVQGGGQPQHFGDGTRLSIL.

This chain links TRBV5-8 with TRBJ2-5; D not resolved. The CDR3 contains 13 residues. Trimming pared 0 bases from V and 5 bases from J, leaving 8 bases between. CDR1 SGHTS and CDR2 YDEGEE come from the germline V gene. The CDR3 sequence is CASSLGLRETQYF. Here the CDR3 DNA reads TGTGCCAGCAGCTTGGGCCTGCGGGAGACCCAGTACTTC.

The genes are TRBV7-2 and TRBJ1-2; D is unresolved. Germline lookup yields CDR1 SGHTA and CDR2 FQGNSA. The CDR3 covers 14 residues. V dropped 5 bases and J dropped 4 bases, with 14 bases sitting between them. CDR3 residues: CASSQGAARYGYTF. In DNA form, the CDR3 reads TGTGCCAGCAGCCAAGGAGCAGCTCGCTATGGCTACACCTTC.

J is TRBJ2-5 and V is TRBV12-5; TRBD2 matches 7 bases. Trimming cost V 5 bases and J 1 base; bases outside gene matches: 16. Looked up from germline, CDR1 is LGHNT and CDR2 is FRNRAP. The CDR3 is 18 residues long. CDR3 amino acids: CASGTWPPKRGFQETQYF. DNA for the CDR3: TGTGCTAGTGGTACCTGGCCCCCAAAGCGGGGATTCCAAGAGACCCAGTACTTC.

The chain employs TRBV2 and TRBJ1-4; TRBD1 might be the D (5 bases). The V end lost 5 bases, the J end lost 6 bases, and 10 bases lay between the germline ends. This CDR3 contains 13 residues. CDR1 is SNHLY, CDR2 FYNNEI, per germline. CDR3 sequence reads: CASSTDTYEKLFF. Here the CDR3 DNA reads TGTGCCAGCAGTACGGACACCTATGAAAAACTGTTTTTT.

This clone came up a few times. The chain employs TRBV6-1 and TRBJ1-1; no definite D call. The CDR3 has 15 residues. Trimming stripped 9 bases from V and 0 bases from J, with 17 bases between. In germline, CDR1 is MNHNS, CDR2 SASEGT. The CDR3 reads CASLKTLGLNTEAFF. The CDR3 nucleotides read TGTGCCAGTCTGAAAACGTTGGGCCTGAACACTGAAGCTTTCTTT.